Shown below are 14 T cell receptor beta chains from a single sample sequenced in a study of blood T cell repertoires in COVID-19 (dated by TCRdb to between 2020 and 2021). The library was prepared using the immunoSEQ multiplex PCR assay. As stored in TCRdb, this immuneACCESS dataset retains in-frame rearrangements with V and J assigned. A fraction of the clones does not appear; measured against another copy, unresolved V genes explain less than half of the discrepancy, and the remainder lacks a known reason. Here the sample has about 370,000 clones; around 87% occur a single time. Jointly, the top ten make up about 6.5% of the sample. Source material: peripheral blood. The receptors come from a young man with active or convalescent COVID-19.

This chain connects TRBV9 to TRBJ2-7; TRBD2 matches at 8 bases. Germline loops: CDR1 SGDLS, CDR2 YYNGEE. The CDR3 covers 18 residues. The trim removed 4 bases at V and 3 bases at J, leaving 18 bases unmatched. CDR3 sequence reads: CASSHPRGGGRPHYEQYF. The CDR3 DNA is TGTGCCAGCAGCCATCCTCGGGGGGGCGGGAGGCCACACTACGAGCAGTACTTC.

CDR3 sequence: CASSTTGGAGNIQYF. Here the CDR3 DNA reads TGTGCCAGCAGCACGACAGGGGGCGCCGGAAACATTCAGTACTTC. The chain recombines TRBV11-2 with TRBJ2-4, with 10 positions matching TRBD1. With 5 bases clipped from V and 6 bases from J, the junction kept 7 bases outside the gene matches. This CDR3 is built from 15 residues. CDR1 is SGHAT and CDR2 is FQNNGV in the germline V gene.

The chain links TRBV6-1 to TRBJ1-1; 8 positions match TRBD1. CDR1 and CDR2 (germline): MNHNS, SASEGT. The trim removed 3 bases at V and 1 base at J, leaving 7 bases unmatched. The CDR3 extends over 16 amino acids. As DNA, the CDR3 is TGTGCCAGCAGTGAGAGGGACAGGCCAAAGAACACTGAAGCTTTCTTT. As protein: CASSERDRPKNTEAFF.

This rearrangement joins TRBV7-2 to TRBJ2-2; a possible D gene is TRBD2 (6 bases). V was trimmed by 1 base and J by 6 bases, leaving 12 bases between them. Germline V CDR1 and CDR2: SGHTA, FQGNSA. CDR3 length: 15 residues. The CDR3 DNA sequence: TGTGCCAGCAGCTTAGGGGGGGTTATTTCCGGGGAGCTGTTTTTT. It specifies CASSLGGVISGELFF.

The chain uses TRBV21-1 and TRBJ1-4. TRBV21-1 represents a pseudogene. The CDR3 has 15 residues. The CDR3 nucleotides are TGTGCCAGCAGCAAACATCGGGTAAATACCGGAAAACTGTTTTTT. It encodes CASSKHRVNTGKLFF.

The chain links TRBV18 to TRBJ1-5; TRBD1 is a possible D gene (5 bases). Germline V gene sequence: CDR1 KGHSH, CDR2 LQKENI. This CDR3 contains 15 residues. Trimming took off 2 bases at V and 5 bases at J, with 13 bases between the two ends. The CDR3 loop is CASSPSDFRDQPQHF. The CDR3, as DNA: TGTGCCAGCTCACCATCAGATTTCAGGGATCAGCCCCAGCATTTT.

The chain combines TRBV7-2 with TRBJ2-5; tentatively, D is TRBD2 (7 bases). This CDR3 has 16 amino acids. The V and J ends lost 1 base and 0 bases respectively, with 12 bases between them. The germline CDR1 and CDR2 sequences are SGHTA and FQGNSA. The CDR3: CASSLGRGGHQETQYF. For the CDR3, the DNA is TGTGCCAGCAGCTTAGGACGCGGGGGCCACCAAGAGACCCAGTACTTC.

DNA for the CDR3: TGTGCCACTCAACGGGGGGGCACTGAAGCTTTCTTT. Protein product: CATQRGGTEAFF. V usage is TRBV28 and J usage is TRBJ1-1, with a possible D match to TRBD1 (5 bases). V was clipped by 10 bases and J by 4 bases, with 13 bases between them. Germline V gene lookup returns CDR1 MDHEN and CDR2 SYDVKM. This CDR3 contains 12 residues.

The chain uses TRBV7-2 and TRBJ1-1, with 7 bases that match TRBD1. Trimming cost V 4 bases and J 0 bases; bases outside gene matches: 5. This CDR3 region has 15 residues. Germline-derived CDR1 and CDR2 are SGHTA and FQGNSA. CDR3 bases: TGTGCCAGCAGCTCGCTAGACAGGGTGAACACTGAAGCTTTCTTT. It is translated as CASSSLDRVNTEAFF.

CDR3 residues: CASSLDRTYGYTF. The CDR3 region has the DNA TGTGCCAGCAGCTTGGACAGAACCTATGGCTACACCTTC. The chain joins TRBV5-6 to TRBJ1-2, with D uncertain. CDR3 length: 13 residues. Trimming took off 0 bases at V and 4 bases at J, with 7 bases between the two ends. Germline CDR1 reads SGHDT; CDR2 reads YYEEEE.

The CDR3 reads CASSDSGEGNTGELFF. CDR3 coding DNA: TGTGCCAGCAGTGACTCGGGGGAGGGGAACACCGGGGAGCTGTTTTTT. The V and J genes are TRBV6-4 and TRBJ2-2; 7 bases fit TRBD2. Germline V lookup: CDR1 MRHNA, CDR2 SNTAGT. With 0 bases clipped from V and 1 base from J, the junction kept 2 bases outside the gene matches. CDR3 length equals 16 residues.

The chain is built from TRBV7-8 and TRBJ2-7; 7 nucleotides line up with TRBD1. CDR3 size: 15 residues. The germline V gene has CDR1 SGHVS and CDR2 FQNEAQ. The V gene end was trimmed by 5 bases and the J gene end by 0 bases; junction bases not matched to a gene: 7. The CDR3 region has the DNA TGTGCCAGCAGCCCAAGACAGGGACCCTCCTACGAGCAGTACTTC. Residues: CASSPRQGPSYEQYF.

The chain joins TRBV6-5 to TRBJ2-7; D perhaps matches TRBD1 (6 bases). The V end was cut by 7 bases, the J end by 0 bases, with 13 bases between. Germline V gene sequence: CDR1 MNHEY, CDR2 SVGAGI. The CDR3 runs 14 residues. CDR3 sequence: CASTTGTNSYEQYF. In DNA, the CDR3 is TGTGCCAGCACAACCGGGACAAACTCCTACGAGCAGTACTTC.

This chain connects TRBV28 to TRBJ1-6, with a possible D match to TRBD1 (5 bases). V gave up 2 bases and J gave up 7 bases, with 18 bases separating them. Germline loops: CDR1 MDHEN, CDR2 SYDVKM. This CDR3 has 17 residues. This chain's CDR3 is CASSLRELGGRNSPLHF. The DNA of the CDR3 is TGTGCCAGCAGTTTAAGGGAGTTGGGGGGAAGGAATTCACCCCTCCACTTT.